These T cell receptor beta chains were read from a single sample in a study of cytomegalovirus exposure and HLA in healthy donors. The data were produced by immunoSEQ multiplex PCR, yet TCRdb's version contains in-frame clones alone and is incomplete. The sample includes over 75,000 clones, around 86% of them seen just once. Sequencing was carried out using PBMCs. The receptors originated from a man aged 30 to 45 in good health and CMV-seropositive. CDR3s include the opening cysteine and the closing phenylalanine or tryptophan. Each record gives: V gene, D gene, clone size, J gene, CDR3 DNA, CDR3 protein. The D gene is left open where the match is weak. Some rows mark clone size as missing; the rest say once, few, many or name a class of expanded clone.

V gene: TRBV6-5; D gene: .; clone size: .; J gene: TRBJ1-2; CDR3 DNA: TGTGCCAGCAGTGCACCAGGGGTCGAGGTCTATGGCTACACCTTC; CDR3 protein: CASSAPGVEVYGYTF
V gene: TRBV5-5; D gene: .; clone size: .; J gene: TRBJ1-4; CDR3 DNA: TGTGCCAGCAGCTTGGTTATCGGGGTTAATGAAAAACTGTTTTTT; CDR3 protein: CASSLVIGVNEKLFF
V gene: TRBV27; D gene: TRBD1; clone size: .; J gene: TRBJ1-6; CDR3 DNA: TGTGCCAGCAGTGCCTCTGGACAGGGTTTTGGTTCACCCCTCCACTTT; CDR3 protein: CASSASGQGFGSPLHF
V gene: TRBV14; D gene: TRBD1; clone size: once; J gene: TRBJ2-5; CDR3 DNA: TGTGCCAGCAAAAGACAGGGCTACCAAGAGACCCAGTACTTC; CDR3 protein: CASKRQGYQETQYF
V gene: TRBV29-1; D gene: .; clone size: .; J gene: TRBJ2-1; CDR3 DNA: TGCAGCGTTGAAGACCGAGGACTTTTGCAGTTCTTC; CDR3 protein: CSVEDRGLLQFF
V gene: TRBV5-4; D gene: .; clone size: once; J gene: TRBJ1-1; CDR3 DNA: TGTGCCAGCAGCTTCGGCAGGGACACTGAAGCTTTCTTT; CDR3 protein: CASSFGRDTEAFF
V gene: TRBV28; D gene: TRBD1; clone size: .; J gene: TRBJ2-1; CDR3 DNA: TGTGCCAGCAGTTCCTCGACAGGGAGAAATGAGCAGTTCTTC; CDR3 protein: CASSSSTGRNEQFF
V gene: TRBV11-2; D gene: TRBD1; clone size: .; J gene: TRBJ2-5; CDR3 DNA: TGTGCCAGCAGCTTAAGGCCCCGGGGGACAGGACAAGAGACCCAGTACTTC; CDR3 protein: CASSLRPRGTGQETQYF
V gene: TRBV27; D gene: .; clone size: .; J gene: TRBJ1-2; CDR3 DNA: TGTGCCAGCGGTATCCTGGCGGGGGTAGATGGCTACACCTTC; CDR3 protein: CASGILAGVDGYTF
V gene: TRBV30; D gene: TRBD1; clone size: once; J gene: TRBJ1-5; CDR3 DNA: TGTGCCTGGAGCACAGGGGATTCGGGCAATCAGCCCCAGCATTTT; CDR3 protein: CAWSTGDSGNQPQHF
V gene: TRBV5-1; D gene: TRBD2; clone size: .; J gene: TRBJ2-5; CDR3 DNA: TGCGCCAGCAGCCCCAGCGGGAGGTTGGAGACCCAGTACTTC; CDR3 protein: CASSPSGRLETQYF
V gene: TRBV19; D gene: .; clone size: .; J gene: TRBJ1-5; CDR3 DNA: TGTGCCAGTAGTACCCAGGGCGGAAGCAATCAGCCCCAGCATTTT; CDR3 protein: CASSTQGGSNQPQHF
V gene: TRBV19; D gene: .; clone size: .; J gene: TRBJ2-7; CDR3 DNA: TGTGCCAGTAGTATTTCGGGCAGGGGTAAAACCTACGAGCAGTACTTC; CDR3 protein: CASSISGRGKTYEQYF
V gene: TRBV10-2; D gene: TRBD2; clone size: few; J gene: TRBJ2-3; CDR3 DNA: TGCGCCATCGGGACTAGCGTAGATACGCAGTATTTT; CDR3 protein: CAIGTSVDTQYF
V gene: TRBV6-5; D gene: TRBD1; clone size: once; J gene: TRBJ2-1; CDR3 DNA: TGTGCCAGCAGACCACAGGGGGGTCGCAATGAGCAGTTCTTC; CDR3 protein: CASRPQGGRNEQFF
V gene: TRBV4-2; D gene: TRBD2; clone size: .; J gene: TRBJ2-5; CDR3 DNA: TGTGCCAGCAGCCAAGATGGGCTAGCGGGAGCTGAGACCCAGTACTTC; CDR3 protein: CASSQDGLAGAETQYF
V gene: TRBV6-5; D gene: TRBD1; clone size: .; J gene: TRBJ2-5; CDR3 DNA: TGTGCCAGCAGTGGCAGGACAGGACGAGAGACCCAGTACTTC; CDR3 protein: CASSGRTGRETQYF
V gene: TRBV5-1; D gene: .; clone size: .; J gene: TRBJ2-7; CDR3 DNA: TGCGCCAGCAGCGATGGCAGAATCTCCTACGAGCAGTACTTC; CDR3 protein: CASSDGRISYEQYF
V gene: TRBV6-5; D gene: TRBD1; clone size: .; J gene: TRBJ1-5; CDR3 DNA: TGTGCCAGCAGGTTACAGGGGATCAGCAATCAGCCCCAGCATTTT; CDR3 protein: CASRLQGISNQPQHF
V gene: TRBV9; D gene: TRBD1; clone size: few; J gene: TRBJ2-5; CDR3 DNA: TGTGCCAGCAGCTTATTGACAGGGGGCAGAGAGACCCAGTACTTC; CDR3 protein: CASSLLTGGRETQYF
V gene: TRBV27; D gene: .; clone size: .; J gene: TRBJ2-1; CDR3 DNA: TGTGCCAGCAGTTTATGGGCTAGCTCCAATGAGCAGTTCTTC; CDR3 protein: CASSLWASSNEQFF
V gene: TRBV4-1; D gene: TRBD2; clone size: few; J gene: TRBJ2-7; CDR3 DNA: TGCGCCAGCAGCCAAGGACTAGCACCTTTATACGAGCAGTACTTC; CDR3 protein: CASSQGLAPLYEQYF
V gene: TRBV7-7; D gene: .; clone size: .; J gene: TRBJ2-7; CDR3 DNA: TGTGCTAGCAGCTTAGGACCTGGCGGGATAGGCGCCTACGAGCAGTACTTC; CDR3 protein: CASSLGPGGIGAYEQYF
V gene: TRBV7-2; D gene: TRBD1; clone size: .; J gene: TRBJ2-1; CDR3 DNA: TGTGCCAGCGGCCGGGACAGGGGAACTAATGAGCAGTTCTTC; CDR3 protein: CASGRDRGTNEQFF
V gene: TRBV28; D gene: .; clone size: .; J gene: TRBJ1-5; CDR3 DNA: TGTGCCAGCAGTTTATATATCCCAGGGATGCACACGGGGGGGGATCAGCCCCAGCATTTT; CDR3 protein: CASSLYIPGMHTGGDQPQHF
V gene: TRBV10-3; D gene: TRBD2; clone size: .; J gene: TRBJ2-4; CDR3 DNA: TGTGCCACTAAACAACGGGAGGAGGGGAACATTCAGTACTTC; CDR3 protein: CATKQREEGNIQYF
V gene: TRBV28; D gene: TRBD2; clone size: .; J gene: TRBJ2-7; CDR3 DNA: TGTGCCAGCAGTTTGGGACTAGCGGGAGGGCTCGCCTACGAGCAGTACTTC; CDR3 protein: CASSLGLAGGLAYEQYF
V gene: TRBV4-2; D gene: TRBD2; clone size: once; J gene: TRBJ2-2; CDR3 DNA: TGTGCCAGCAGCCAAGTGTGGAGGTCGGCTAGCGGATCGAACACCGGGGAGCTGTTTTTT; CDR3 protein: CASSQVWRSASGSNTGELFF
V gene: TRBV28; D gene: .; clone size: .; J gene: TRBJ2-7; CDR3 DNA: TGTGCCAGCAGTTTAAACGGGTACGAGCAGTACTTC; CDR3 protein: CASSLNGYEQYF
V gene: TRBV5-1; D gene: .; clone size: .; J gene: TRBJ2-6; CDR3 DNA: TGCGCCAGCTGGGGCAGGCCGAGCTCTGGGGCCAACGTCCTGACTTTC; CDR3 protein: CASWGRPSSGANVLTF
V gene: TRBV18; D gene: TRBD2; clone size: .; J gene: TRBJ2-7; CDR3 DNA: TGTGCCAGCTCACCACCGGGGCTAGCGGGATCATACGAGCAGTACTTC; CDR3 protein: CASSPPGLAGSYEQYF
V gene: TRBV5-6; D gene: TRBD2; clone size: .; J gene: TRBJ2-7; CDR3 DNA: TGTGCCAGCAGACAATGGACTAGCGGGAGCTACGAGCAGTACTTC; CDR3 protein: CASRQWTSGSYEQYF
V gene: TRBV27; D gene: .; clone size: .; J gene: TRBJ2-7; CDR3 DNA: TGTGCCAGCAGTACCAGACAACCTACAGCGGGCAACATCTACGAGCAGTACTTC; CDR3 protein: CASSTRQPTAGNIYEQYF
V gene: TRBV2; D gene: TRBD2; clone size: .; J gene: TRBJ2-3; CDR3 DNA: TGTGCCAGCAGTGACCAACTGGGACTAGCGGAGGACACAGATACGCAGTATTTT; CDR3 protein: CASSDQLGLAEDTDTQYF
V gene: TRBV7-9; D gene: TRBD1; clone size: .; J gene: TRBJ1-4; CDR3 DNA: TGTGCCAGCAGCTACGGGACAGGGCGTGAAAAACTGTTTTTT; CDR3 protein: CASSYGTGREKLFF
V gene: TRBV2; D gene: .; clone size: .; J gene: TRBJ2-7; CDR3 DNA: TGTGCCAGCACCATGGAGACAGTGATTAGTGTGGACGAGCAGTACTTC; CDR3 protein: CASTMETVISVDEQYF
V gene: TRBV2; D gene: TRBD1; clone size: .; J gene: TRBJ1-5; CDR3 DNA: TGTGCCAGCAGTTACCGGGACAGGCAGAATCAGCCCCAGCATTTT; CDR3 protein: CASSYRDRQNQPQHF
V gene: TRBV4-1; D gene: .; clone size: .; J gene: TRBJ2-7; CDR3 DNA: TGCGCCAGCAGCCAAGAAGTCGCAGGGGATGTGGACGAGCAGTACTTC; CDR3 protein: CASSQEVAGDVDEQYF
V gene: TRBV19; D gene: TRBD1; clone size: .; J gene: TRBJ1-5; CDR3 DNA: TGTGCCAGTAGTAGGACAGGGGGAGGCAATCAGCCCCAGCATTTT; CDR3 protein: CASSRTGGGNQPQHF
V gene: TRBV30; D gene: TRBD1; clone size: once; J gene: TRBJ1-4; CDR3 DNA: TGTGCCTGCCACGGGGGGGACAGTCCGGGCATCGCTGAAAAACTGTTTTTT; CDR3 protein: CACHGGDSPGIAEKLFF
V gene: TRBV7-9; D gene: .; clone size: .; J gene: TRBJ1-4; CDR3 DNA: TGTGCCAGCAGCTTGAGATTGACTAACGAAAAACTGTTTTTT; CDR3 protein: CASSLRLTNEKLFF
V gene: TRBV7-8; D gene: TRBD2; clone size: .; J gene: TRBJ2-1; CDR3 DNA: TGTGCCAGCAGCCCCCTCACGGGAGGGGGAAATGAGCAGTTCTTC; CDR3 protein: CASSPLTGGGNEQFF
V gene: TRBV28; D gene: TRBD2; clone size: .; J gene: TRBJ2-7; CDR3 DNA: TGTGCCAGCAGCGCTACTAGCGAAAGCTCCTACGAGCAGTACTTC; CDR3 protein: CASSATSESSYEQYF
V gene: TRBV5-1; D gene: .; clone size: .; J gene: TRBJ1-1; CDR3 DNA: TGCGCCAGCACCCCCCAGGGGAAAGGGGCTGAAGCTTTCTTT; CDR3 protein: CASTPQGKGAEAFF
V gene: TRBV28; D gene: TRBD2; clone size: .; J gene: TRBJ2-3; CDR3 DNA: TGTGCCAGCAGTTCCCAGGGCGCGGGAGGATGGGCAGATACGCAGTATTTT; CDR3 protein: CASSSQGAGGWADTQYF
V gene: TRBV5-1; D gene: TRBD1; clone size: once; J gene: TRBJ2-3; CDR3 DNA: TGCGCCAGCAGCGTGGACGTCAGGGGGTACACAGATACGCAGTATTTT; CDR3 protein: CASSVDVRGYTDTQYF
V gene: TRBV6-1; D gene: .; clone size: .; J gene: TRBJ1-1; CDR3 DNA: TGTGCCAGCAGAAACCCCACGGTGAGAGGGACTGAAGCTTTCTTT; CDR3 protein: CASRNPTVRGTEAFF
V gene: TRBV5-1; D gene: .; clone size: .; J gene: TRBJ2-5; CDR3 DNA: TGCGCCAGCAGCTTGGGGACAATTGGGGAGACCCAGTACTTC; CDR3 protein: CASSLGTIGETQYF